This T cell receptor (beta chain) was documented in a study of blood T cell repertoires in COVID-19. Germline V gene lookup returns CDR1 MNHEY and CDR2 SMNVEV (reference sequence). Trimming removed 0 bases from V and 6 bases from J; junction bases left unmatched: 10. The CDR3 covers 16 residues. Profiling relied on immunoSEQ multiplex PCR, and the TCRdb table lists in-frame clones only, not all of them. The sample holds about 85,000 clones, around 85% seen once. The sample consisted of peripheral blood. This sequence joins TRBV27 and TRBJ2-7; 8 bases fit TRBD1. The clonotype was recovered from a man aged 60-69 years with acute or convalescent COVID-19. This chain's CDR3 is CASSLSRTGMRTEQYF. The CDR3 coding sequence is TGTGCCAGCAGTTTATCCCGGACAGGGATGAGGACCGAGCAGTACTTC.